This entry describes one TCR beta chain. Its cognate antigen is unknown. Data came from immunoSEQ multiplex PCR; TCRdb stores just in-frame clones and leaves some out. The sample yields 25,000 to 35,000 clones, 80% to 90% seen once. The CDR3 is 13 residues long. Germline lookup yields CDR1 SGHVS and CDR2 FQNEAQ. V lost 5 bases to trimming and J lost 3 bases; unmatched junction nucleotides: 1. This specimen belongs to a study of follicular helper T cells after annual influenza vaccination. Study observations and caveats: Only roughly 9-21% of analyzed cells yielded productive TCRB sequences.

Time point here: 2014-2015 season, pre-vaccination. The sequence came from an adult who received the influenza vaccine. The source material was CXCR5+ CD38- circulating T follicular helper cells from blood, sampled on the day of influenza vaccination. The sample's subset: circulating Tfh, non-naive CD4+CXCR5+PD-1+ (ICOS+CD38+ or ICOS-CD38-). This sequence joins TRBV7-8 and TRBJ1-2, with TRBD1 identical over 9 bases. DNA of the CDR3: TGTGCCAGCAGCCGGGACAGGGACTATGGCTACACCTTC. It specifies CASSRDRDYGYTF.